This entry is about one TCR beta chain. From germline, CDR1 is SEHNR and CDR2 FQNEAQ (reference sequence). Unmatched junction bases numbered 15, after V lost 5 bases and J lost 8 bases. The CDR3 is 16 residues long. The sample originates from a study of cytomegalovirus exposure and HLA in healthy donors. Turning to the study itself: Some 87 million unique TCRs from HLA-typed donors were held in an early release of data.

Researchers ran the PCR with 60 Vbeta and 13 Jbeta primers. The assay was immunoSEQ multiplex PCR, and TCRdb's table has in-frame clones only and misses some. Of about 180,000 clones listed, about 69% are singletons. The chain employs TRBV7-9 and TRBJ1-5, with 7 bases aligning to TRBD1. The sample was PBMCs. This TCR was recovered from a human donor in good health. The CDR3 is CASSRDSGRLGEPQHF. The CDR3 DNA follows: TGTGCCAGCAGCCGGGACAGTGGTAGATTAGGGGAGCCCCAGCATTTT. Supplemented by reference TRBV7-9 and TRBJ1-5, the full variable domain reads DTGVSQNPRHKITKRGQNVTFRCDPISEHNRLYWYRQTLGQGPEFLTYFQNEAQLEKSRLLSDRFSAERPKGSFSTLEIQRTEQGDSAMYLCASSRDSGRLGEPQHFGDGTRLSIL.